The 16 T cell receptor beta chains given below trace back to one sample, sequenced in a study of blood T cells in healthy people across ages. A J-beta primer mix and a sample-barcoded 5' primer were used in a second PCR of roughly 7 to 12 cycles. MiXCR, run by TCRdb on the 5' RACE reads, gives a single entry per CDR3 protein. The sample includes some 710,000 distinct CDR3 sequences, over 20% of them seen just once. Sequencing was carried out using blood. The source is an older man in good health.

V gene TRBV12-3 or TRBV12-4 combines with J gene TRBJ1-1; 8 bases align to TRBD1. This CDR3 contains 16 residues. Trimming took 6 bases from V and 1 from J; bases not matched to a gene: 10. The CDR3 coding sequence is TGTGCCAGCAGACGCACAGGGGGTTGGGGGAACACTGAAGCTTTCTTT. Protein: CASRRTGGWGNTEAFF.

This clonotype was observed a few times. The chain recombines TRBV5-1 with TRBJ1-1; no clear D gene. In germline, CDR1 is SGHRS, CDR2 YFSETQ. The CDR3 totals 13 residues. V was clipped by 4 bases and J by 8 bases, with 15 bases between them. Written as DNA, the CDR3 is TGCGCCAGCAGCCCTTTGGGCGGAATAGAAGCTTTCTTT. Protein product: CASSPLGGIEAFF.

A few counts support this clonotype. The V call is TRBV12-3 or TRBV12-4, the J call TRBJ2-3; TRBD2 might be the D (7 bases). This CDR3 spans 15 amino acids. V dropped 1 base and J dropped 5 bases, with 13 bases sitting between them. In DNA, the CDR3 is TGTGCCAGCAGTTTAGTGGGGGGGCTTGGAGATACGCAGTATTTT. It is translated as CASSLVGGLGDTQYF.

The J gene is TRBJ2-7, the V gene TRBV7-8; maybe TRBD1 (6 bases). Trimming cost V 2 bases and J 6 bases, with 14 bases left between them. This CDR3 has 14 residues. Germline V CDR1 and CDR2: SGHVS, FQNEAQ. The CDR3 nucleotides read TGTGCCAGCAGCTTACGGGCAGGGGTCGGCGAGCAGTACTTC. Protein sequence: CASSLRAGVGEQYF.

This clonotype was seen only a few times. The chain employs TRBV11-1 and TRBJ2-2; 11 bases map to TRBD2. Per germline, CDR1 SGHAT and CDR2 FQDESV (reference sequence). V lost 3 bases to trimming and J lost 4 bases; unmatched junction nucleotides: 4. This CDR3 is 16 amino acids long. The DNA of the CDR3 is TGTGCCAGCAGCTTCAGACTAGCGGGGCTCACCGGGGAGCTGTTTTTT. This codes for CASSFRLAGLTGELFF.

This clonotype has just a few counts. V gene TRBV2 combines with J gene TRBJ2-1; no clear D gene. V gave up 5 bases and J gave up 12 bases, with 11 bases separating them. The CDR3 contains 11 residues. CDR1 SNHLY and CDR2 FYNNEI come from the germline V gene. The DNA for the CDR3 is TGTGCCAGCAGTTACAAGCAGGTGCAGTTCTTC. Amino acids: CASSYKQVQFF.

The chain joins TRBV15 to TRBJ2-2; D gene uncertain. Trimming pared 0 bases from V and 6 bases from J, leaving 2 bases between. The CDR3 extends over 12 amino acids. CDR1 LNHNV and CDR2 YYDKDF come from the germline V gene (reference sequence). This CDR3 is CATSRDAGELFF. The CDR3 DNA reads TGTGCCACCAGCAGAGATGCCGGGGAGCTGTTTTTT.

This chain uses TRBV7-2 with TRBJ1-4; tentative D call: TRBD1 (6 bases). The V gene lost 1 base and the J gene lost 7 bases, with 13 bases spanning the gap. Germline CDR1 SGHTA, CDR2 FQGNSA. The CDR3 covers 15 residues. DNA of the CDR3: TGTGCCAGCAGCTTAGGTCCAGGGGAGGGTGAAAAACTGTTTTTT. It is translated as CASSLGPGEGEKLFF.

This clonotype has only a few counts. The V gene is TRBV15, the J gene TRBJ2-1, with TRBD2 matching 11 bases. The J segment lost 2 bases and the V segment lost 5 bases, leaving 5 bases of the junction unmatched. The CDR3 contains 16 residues. The V gene's germline CDR1 is LNHNV and CDR2 YYDKDF (reference sequence). CDR3 loop: CATSRMTSGTYNEQFF. Written as DNA, the CDR3 is TGTGCCACCAGCCGAATGACTAGCGGGACCTACAATGAGCAGTTCTTC.

The chain is built from TRBV5-1 and TRBJ2-3; the D call may be TRBD1 or TRBD2 (5 bases each). Between the trimmed V and J ends, which lost 2 bases and 2 bases, there was a span of 12 bases. There are 15 residues in the CDR3. Germline CDR1 reads SGHRS; CDR2 reads YFSETQ. The DNA for the CDR3 is TGCGCCAGCAGCTTAGAGGGGCATTCCACAGATACGCAGTATTTT. Its translation is CASSLEGHSTDTQYF.

CDR3 sequence: CAIRLAGLPQETQYF. The CDR3 nucleotides are TGTGCCATCCGACTAGCGGGTTTACCCCAAGAGACCCAGTACTTC. This chain joins TRBV10-3 and TRBJ2-5; TRBD2 aligns across 10 bases. This CDR3 spans 15 amino acids. In germline, CDR1 is ENHRY, CDR2 SYGVKD. V was pared by 8 bases and J by 1 base, with 7 bases of the junction left unmatched.

In this sample, this clonotype turned up many times. The chain links TRBV29-1 to TRBJ2-6, with D uncertain. CDR3 length equals 13 residues. CDR1 and CDR2 (germline): SQVTM, ANQGSEA. The ends were cut back, 5 bases at V and 0 bases at J, with 5 bases in the middle. The CDR3, as DNA: TGCAGCGTTCGAATCTCTGGGGCCAACGTCCTGACTTTC. It translates to CSVRISGANVLTF.

This clonotype occurred a few times. In DNA form, the CDR3 reads TGTGCCAGTAGTACTCAAGGGGCGGGAGACGAGCAGTACTTC. Translating gives CASSTQGAGDEQYF. The chain recombines TRBV19 with TRBJ2-7; 7 nucleotides match TRBD2. Germline lookup yields CDR1 LNHDA and CDR2 SQIVND (reference sequence). The CDR3 length is 14 residues. V lost 4 bases to trimming and J lost 5 bases; unmatched junction nucleotides: 8.

The chain has TRBV12-3 or TRBV12-4 and TRBJ2-7; 8 bases are a match to TRBD2. The ends lost 5 bases at V and 0 bases at J; junction bases unmatched: 6. This CDR3 is built from 15 residues. The CDR3 nucleotides read TGTGCCAGCAGTGCCGGGAGGGGGAGCTCCTACGAGCAGTACGTC. As protein: CASSAGRGSSYEQYV.

At least ten counts were recorded for this clonotype. DNA of the CDR3: TGCAGTGCTATGAGGGAAAAACTGTTTTTT. As protein: CSAMREKLFF. The V call is TRBV20-1, the J call TRBJ1-4; D gene uncertain. The ends were cut back, 4 bases at V and 8 bases at J, with 5 bases in the middle. The CDR3 loop spans 10 amino acids. CDR1 and CDR2 from the germline V gene are DFQATT and SNEGSKA (reference sequence).

This chain links TRBV20-1 with TRBJ2-7, with D maybe TRBD1 (6 bases). Trimming took off 3 bases at V and 3 bases at J, with 15 bases between the two ends. The germline V gene has CDR1 DFQATT and CDR2 SNEGSKA (reference sequence). The CDR3 extends over 14 amino acids. In DNA, the CDR3 is TGCAGTGCTAGGCCCTTGAGGGGGAACTACGAGCAGTACTTC. This codes for CSARPLRGNYEQYF.